This is a list of T cell receptor beta chains from one sample in a study of T cells in localized non-small cell lung cancer. Clones were sequenced by immunoSEQ multiplex PCR, and TCRdb holds only the in-frame ones, with some missing. The table shows 20,000 to 30,000 clones, with about 91% occurring only once. The material sequenced was peripheral blood mononuclear cells, taken before any cancer treatment. Receptor source: a woman aged 40-70 years with stage III lung adenocarcinoma. The CDR3 runs from the conserved cysteine through the conserved F or W.

cdr3_aa	v_call	j_call
CASSLGGQVGKAFF	TRBV5-4	TRBJ1-1
CAWSWERGGTDTQYF	TRBV30	TRBJ2-3
CASSAAQRDQPQHF	TRBV9	TRBJ1-5
CARERGGPHNEQFF	TRBV6-4	TRBJ2-1
CASSGQTYEQYF	TRBV2	TRBJ2-7
CASSPGVWGYTF	TRBV9	TRBJ1-2
CASSYSDRGTGEQYF	TRBV6-6	TRBJ2-7
CASSGRNTIYF	TRBV6-5	TRBJ1-3
CASSAGSLGELFF	TRBV9	TRBJ2-2
CASTTTTGQAPHEQYF	TRBV5-1	TRBJ2-7
CAWSVQNSPLHF	TRBV30	TRBJ1-6
CASSLRRHNEQFF	TRBV13	TRBJ2-1
CASSPAGRENEKLFF	TRBV5-1	TRBJ1-4
CASRGAYSQYF	TRBV19	TRBJ2-3
CASSVDLGRTDTQYF	TRBV9	TRBJ2-3
CASSLDNYRQETQYF	TRBV5-1	TRBJ2-5
CASSQEGILRGYTF	TRBV4-1	TRBJ1-2
CASSLSSGGAAEQFF	TRBV27	TRBJ2-1
CASSVTGTYGYTF	TRBV6-1	TRBJ1-2
CSVRQGYTEAFF	TRBV29-1	TRBJ1-1
CASREDRKNIQYF	TRBV10-2	TRBJ2-4
CASSQVSNYGYTF	TRBV4-3	TRBJ1-2
CASSLAFSWAGELFF	TRBV5-5	TRBJ2-2
CAISRLAEAYEQYF	TRBV10-3	TRBJ2-7
CASSHGTSGAYEQYF	TRBV5-1	NA
CASSEVAGRTEAFF	TRBV6-4	TRBJ1-1
CSVISRPPADTQYF	TRBV29-1	TRBJ2-3
CASSATGVDYGYTF	TRBV9	TRBJ1-2
CASRTLNTGELFF	TRBV6-5	TRBJ2-2
CANWGSSYNEQFF	TRBV2	TRBJ2-1
CASSPGTANYEQYF	TRBV7-9	NA
CASSSAGQGARDGYTF	TRBV7-9	TRBJ1-2
CASRGTGPNTGELFF	TRBV2	TRBJ2-2
CATSDQNYGYTF	TRBV19	TRBJ1-2
CASSRGDSGTGELFF	TRBV5-1	TRBJ2-2
CASSSATSVAYEQYF	TRBV6-5	TRBJ2-7
CASGGLAGEEQFF	TRBV2	TRBJ2-1
CASSLNSVETQYF	TRBV7-3	TRBJ2-5
CASSYSFLNSPLHF	TRBV6-5	TRBJ1-6
CASKQGPTEAFF	TRBV2	TRBJ1-1
CSVGGLAGGGETQYF	TRBV29-1	TRBJ2-5
CASSFLQGGELFF	TRBV7-9	TRBJ2-2
CASRPGQGVGGYTF	TRBV19	TRBJ1-2
CASSQGSGGPPRDTQYF	TRBV4-3	TRBJ2-3
CASSLGRRTGGADTQYF	TRBV7-9	TRBJ2-3
CASSLAGGTGGRYNEQFF	TRBV7-2	TRBJ2-1
CASSQDWETGRSEQFF	TRBV14	TRBJ2-1
CASSYTSGSLNEQFF	TRBV7-3	TRBJ2-1
CASRRRSGYEQYF	TRBV25-1	TRBJ2-7
CASSVSPMSEFF	TRBV25-1	TRBJ2-1
CASMFREQNTEAFF	TRBV19	TRBJ1-1
CASSPTGRGIYQPQHF	TRBV18	TRBJ1-5